A single sample gave rise to the 9 T cell receptor beta chains below, sequenced in a study of OX40 agonist ivuxolimab in advanced cancers. Profiling relied on immunoSEQ multiplex PCR, and the TCRdb table lists in-frame clones only, not all of them. The sample consists of tens of thousands of clones, more than 85% of them appearing once. The source material was CD4+ or CD8+ T cells sorted from blood, sampled in a trial of the OX40 agonist ivuxolimab. The receptor set was obtained from an adult with an advanced solid tumor such as melanoma, head and neck, liver or kidney cancer.

This clone has a single count. The J gene is TRBJ2-1, the V gene TRBV18, with D possibly TRBD2 on 6 matching bases. Germline lookup yields CDR1 KGHSH and CDR2 LQKENI. The CDR3 is 16 residues long. Trimming left V 2 bases short and J 4 bases short, with 15 bases between. The CDR3, as DNA: TGTGCCAGCTCACCAATAGGAGCGGGCGATTACAATGAGCAGTTCTTC. Amino acids: CASSPIGAGDYNEQFF.

This chain uses TRBV13 with TRBJ2-7; D is undetermined. Germline V gene data show CDR1 as PRHDT and CDR2 as FYEKMQ (reference sequence). The V gene lost 4 bases and the J gene lost 1 base, with 8 bases spanning the gap. The CDR3 length is 13 residues. Written as DNA, the CDR3 is TGTGCCAGCAGCTCTAGTGTATCCTACGAGCAGTACTTC. The encoded protein is CASSSSVSYEQYF.

The chain joins TRBV27 to TRBJ1-2; a possible D gene is TRBD1 (6 bases). Germline loops: CDR1 MNHEY, CDR2 SMNVEV (reference sequence). The CDR3 runs to 13 residues. V lost 4 bases and J 4 bases, leaving 10 bases between the germline ends. CDR3 in amino acids: CASSYGQSYGYTF. The CDR3 DNA sequence: TGTGCCAGCAGTTATGGACAGAGCTATGGCTACACCTTC.

This clone was found once. V usage is TRBV7-2 and J usage is TRBJ1-4, with D unresolved. This CDR3 region has 16 residues. V was shortened by 1 base and J by 0 bases, with 9 bases between the two germline ends. Germline CDR1 reads SGHTA; CDR2 reads FQGNSA. The CDR3 reads CASSLVGRATNEKLFF. The CDR3 DNA follows: TGTGCCAGCAGCTTAGTAGGCCGGGCAACTAATGAAAAACTGTTTTTT.

Only one count was recorded for this clone. The V call is TRBV4-3, the J call TRBJ2-1, with TRBD2 identical over 8 bases. V dropped 0 bases and J dropped 7; count of bases not matched to a gene: 8. The CDR3 spans 16 residues. From germline, CDR1 is LGHNA and CDR2 YSLEER. The CDR3 DNA sequence: TGCGCCAGCAGCCAAGATAAGGCGGGGGGTGTTAATGAGCAGTTCTTC. This encodes CASSQDKAGGVNEQFF.

This chain joins TRBV7-9 and TRBJ1-1, with no clear D. From germline, CDR1 is SEHNR and CDR2 FQNEAQ (reference sequence). V lost 1 base and J lost 4, with 10 bases in between. The CDR3 is 14 amino acids. The CDR3 loop reads CASSLGGDSTEAFF. The CDR3 DNA follows: TGTGCCAGCAGCTTAGGTGGGGATAGCACTGAAGCTTTCTTT.

The V and J genes are TRBV9 and TRBJ2-1; D possibly corresponds to TRBD1 (6 bases). V was shortened by 0 bases and J by 4 bases, with 20 bases between the two germline ends. CDR1 is SGDLS and CDR2 is YYNGEE in the germline V gene. This CDR3 is built from 18 residues. In DNA, the CDR3 is TGTGCCAGCAGCGTAGAAGGGGGACCAATTCGTGGGTACAATGAGCAGTTCTTC. This translates into CASSVEGGPIRGYNEQFF.

The gene calls are TRBV13 and TRBJ2-1, with D tentatively TRBD2 (6 bases). The V gene lost 8 bases and the J gene lost 6 bases, with 17 bases spanning the gap. This CDR3 region has 14 residues. Looked up from germline, CDR1 is PRHDT and CDR2 is FYEKMQ (reference sequence). CDR3 amino acids: CASGLGGDLNEQFF. The CDR3 DNA reads TGTGCCAGCGGGCTGGGCGGGGATCTCAATGAGCAGTTCTTC.

The rearrangement uses TRBV7-9 and TRBJ1-1, with 9 positions matching TRBD1. The V gene's germline CDR1 is SEHNR and CDR2 FQNEAQ (reference sequence). The trim removed 1 base at V and 5 bases at J, leaving 5 bases unmatched. The length of the CDR3 is 15 residues. CDR3 residues: CASSLVLGQGTEAFF. For the CDR3, the DNA is TGTGCCAGCAGCTTAGTCTTGGGACAGGGTACTGAAGCTTTCTTT.